These 30 T cell receptor beta chains share one sample of origin, sequenced in a study of shared clonotypes between healthy human individuals (dated by TCRdb to 2018 to 2020). For the CD8 naive samples, CD45RO-negative cells were positively selected for CCR7, yielding a CD45RA+CCR7+ population from which TemRA cells were excluded. The library was made by the immunoSEQ multiplex PCR assay. TCRdb limited this immuneACCESS table to in-frame rearrangements with V and J called. A share of clones is missing; checked studies link under half to unresolved V genes, and the rest is unexplained. For this sample there are roughly 590,000 clones; over 95% appear just once. The ten largest clonotypes hold 0.11% of the sample. The sample consisted of naive CD8+ T cells sorted from blood. The sample's cell subset or site label is to be understood as: CD45RA+CCR7+. Source of these receptors: a woman aged 25-40 years in good health.

This clone was seen only once. This sequence joins TRBV7-8 and TRBJ1-2; 8 bases map to TRBD1. The germline V gene encodes CDR1 SGHVS and CDR2 FQNEAQ. CDR3 length: 14 residues. The J segment lost 7 bases and the V segment lost 4 bases, leaving 8 bases of the junction unmatched. Written as DNA, the CDR3 is TGTGCCAGCAGCTCCCGGACAGGGAAGGTTGGCTACACCTTC. It codes for CASSSRTGKVGYTF. Full variable domain (rest looked up from reference TRBV7-8 and TRBJ1-2): GAGVSQSPRYKVAKRGQDVALRCDPISGHVSLFWYQQALGQGPEFLTYFQNEAQLDKSGLPSDRFFAERPEGSVSTLKIQRTQQEDSAVYLCASSSRTGKVGYTFGSGTRLTVV.

This chain uses TRBV6-1 with TRBJ1-2; no firm D call. There are 12 residues in the CDR3. The germline CDR1 and CDR2 sequences are MNHNS and SASEGT. V lost 2 bases and J lost 4, with 5 bases in between. As DNA, the CDR3 is TGTGCCAGCAGTGAATTGGCCTATGGCTACACCTTC. Translation: CASSELAYGYTF.

The chain employs TRBV2 and TRBJ2-1; D may be TRBD2 (6 bases). The germline gives CDR1 SNHLY, CDR2 FYNNEI. The CDR3 runs to 12 residues. V was trimmed by 4 bases and J by 9 bases, leaving 10 bases between them. The CDR3 DNA sequence: TGTGCCAGCAGTGGTCTAGCGTTTGAGCAGTTCTTC. Translation gives CASSGLAFEQFF.

V and J are TRBV7-9 and TRBJ1-1, with D hard to call. The CDR3 totals 14 residues. The V and J ends lost 1 base and 4 bases respectively, with 10 bases between them. Germline CDR1 reads SEHNR; CDR2 reads FQNEAQ (reference sequence). The CDR3 region is CASSLGGRSTEAFF. For the CDR3, the DNA is TGTGCCAGCAGCTTAGGAGGGCGGTCCACTGAAGCTTTCTTT.

This chain links TRBV27 with TRBJ2-7, with D perhaps matching TRBD1 (5 bases). Germline CDR1 and CDR2: MNHEY and SMNVEV (reference sequence). V was trimmed by 4 bases and J by 9 bases, leaving 25 bases between them. The CDR3 is 16 amino acids. CDR3 DNA sequence: TGTGCCAGCAGTTCCATTACAGGTTCTACCTACGACGGGCAGTACTTC. The encoded protein is CASSSITGSTYDGQYF.

V is TRBV28 and J is TRBJ2-7, with TRBD1 matching over 7 bases. The CDR3 spans 14 residues. CDR1 is MDHEN and CDR2 is SYDVKM in the germline V gene. The V segment lost 8 bases and the J segment 2 bases; nucleotides outside the gene matches: 9. The CDR3 region has the DNA TGTGCCAGCGCGATTCAGGGGGAAACCTACGAGCAGTACTTC. Its translation: CASAIQGETYEQYF.

The chain carries TRBV19 and TRBJ2-1; a weak D match, TRBD2 (5 bases). V was clipped by 3 bases and J by 6 bases, with 9 bases between them. This CDR3 has 13 residues. Germline values: CDR1 LNHDA, CDR2 SQIVND (reference sequence). This chain's CDR3 is CASSIKRGNEQFF. The DNA of the CDR3 is TGTGCCAGTAGTATTAAACGGGGCAATGAGCAGTTCTTC.

To note about this clone: At the DNA level, this CDR3 is encoded by other sequences in the same sample as well. V and J are TRBV27 and TRBJ2-2; D is uncertain. Trimming pared 6 bases from V and 2 bases from J, leaving 4 bases between. Germline CDR1 and CDR2: MNHEY and SMNVEV (reference sequence). CDR3 size: 12 residues. DNA of the CDR3: TGTGCCAGCAGGGGAAACACCGGGGAGCTGTTTTTT. Translating gives CASRGNTGELFF.

The chain joins TRBV19 to TRBJ1-4; D remains ambiguous. V lost 8 bases to trimming and J lost 0 bases, with 22 bases between them. Germline CDR1 LNHDA, CDR2 SQIVND (reference sequence). The CDR3 runs 18 residues. The CDR3 sequence: CASVDAGISDATNEKLFF. The CDR3 nucleotides are TGTGCCAGTGTCGACGCCGGCATTTCCGATGCAACTAATGAAAAACTGTTTTTT.

The chain carries TRBV5-6 and TRBJ2-7; D is perhaps TRBD1 (6 bases). The V end was cut by 2 bases, the J end by 3 bases, with 12 bases between. This CDR3 contains 14 residues. Looked up from germline, CDR1 is SGHDT and CDR2 is YYEEEE. DNA of the CDR3: TGTGCCAGCAGCTTCGGACGAGGGGGCTACGAGCAGTACTTC. Translation: CASSFGRGGYEQYF.

The chain uses TRBV4-1 and TRBJ2-3; D is unclear. V lost 6 bases and J lost 0, with 10 bases in between. The CDR3 is 14 amino acids. Per germline, CDR1 MGHRA and CDR2 YSYEKL. CDR3 nucleotides: TGCGCCAGCAGGGGCCAAGGAAGCACAGATACGCAGTATTTT. It is translated as CASRGQGSTDTQYF.

Comment on this clone: The limits of the CDR3 on the DNA are not certain, so only TCRdb's listed CDR3 is given. CDR3 protein: CASSTSGYEQYF. V usage is TRBV28 and J usage is TRBJ2-5. The CDR3 numbers 12 amino acids, ends counted. Looked up from germline, CDR1 is MDHEN and CDR2 is SYDVKM.

The chain uses TRBV7-9 and TRBJ2-7; TRBD1 aligns across 8 bases. J lost 2 bases, V lost 5 bases, and 5 bases had no gene match. Germline CDR1 is SEHNR and CDR2 is FQNEAQ (reference sequence). The CDR3 is made up of 14 amino acids. Here the CDR3 reads CASSLGQATYEQYF. DNA for the CDR3: TGTGCCAGCAGCCTGGGACAGGCTACCTACGAGCAGTACTTC. Full variable domain (remainder filled in from reference TRBV7-9 and TRBJ2-7): DTGVSQNPRHKITKRGQNVTFRCDPISEHNRLYWYRQTLGQGPEFLTYFQNEAQLEKSRLLSDRFSAERPKGSFSTLEIQRTEQGDSAMYLCASSLGQATYEQYFGPGTRLTVT.

This clone was counted once. The chain joins TRBV5-8 to TRBJ1-4; D gene unclear. Trimming pared 0 bases from V and 6 bases from J, leaving 15 bases between. Germline V CDR1 and CDR2: SGHTS, YDEGEE. The CDR3 has 16 residues. The CDR3 region has the DNA TGTGCCAGCAGCTTGGAAATGCCGGCAAGGGATGAAAAACTGTTTTTT. It yields the protein CASSLEMPARDEKLFF. Combining the CDR3 with reference TRBV5-8 and TRBJ1-4 gives the whole variable domain EAGVTQSPTHLIKTRGQQATLRCSPISGHTSVYWYQQALGLGLQFLLWYDEGEERNRGNFPPRFSGRQFPNYSSELNVNALELEDSALYLCASSLEMPARDEKLFFGSGTQLSVL.

The chain uses TRBV4-1 and TRBJ2-1, with 7 bases matching TRBD2. The germline gives CDR1 MGHRA, CDR2 YSYEKL. This CDR3 spans 18 amino acids. V gave up 4 bases and J gave up 3 bases; unmatched junction bases: 15. CDR3 nucleotides: TGCGCCAGCAGCCCAAGACTAACTGCGGGAGAGATCTACAATGAGCAGTTCTTC. Translated, it gives CASSPRLTAGEIYNEQFF.

This clone is a singleton in its sample. V gene TRBV2 combines with J gene TRBJ1-2; D is uncertain. Germline V CDR1 and CDR2: SNHLY, FYNNEI. The CDR3 consists of 17 residues. Trimming removed 1 base from V and 8 bases from J, with 23 bases in between. The CDR3 loop is CASSEGTEAVLSRGYTF. In DNA, the CDR3 is TGTGCCAGCAGTGAAGGGACCGAGGCGGTTTTGTCTCGGGGCTACACCTTC.

The gene calls are TRBV28 and TRBJ2-3, with D maybe TRBD2 (5 bases). Per the germline V gene, CDR1 is MDHEN and CDR2 is SYDVKM. The V end lost 5 bases, the J end lost 4 bases, and 16 bases lay between the germline ends. The CDR3 length is 15 residues. For the CDR3, the DNA is TGTGCCAGCAGTGGGAGAACGTGGGCCTCAGATACGCAGTATTTT. It codes for CASSGRTWASDTQYF. Looking up the rest from reference TRBV28 and TRBJ2-3 gives the full variable domain: DVKVTQSSRYLVKRTGEKVFLECVQDMDHENMFWYRQDPGLGLRLIYFSYDVKMKEKGDIPEGYSVSREKKERFSLILESASTNQTSMYLCASSGRTWASDTQYFGPGTRLTVL.

In regard to this clone: The sample carries other DNA sequences with the same CDR3. The rearrangement uses TRBV27 and TRBJ2-5, with a tentative D call TRBD2 (5 bases). The germline V gene encodes CDR1 MNHEY and CDR2 SMNVEV (reference sequence). This CDR3 has 10 residues. Trimming removed 8 bases at V and 5 bases at J, with 6 bases between. Written as DNA, the CDR3 is TGTGCCAGCCGAGGGGAGACCCAGTACTTC. Translation: CASRGETQYF.

This chain uses TRBV11-1 with TRBJ1-1; D call uncertain. The CDR3 is 13 residues long. V gave up 6 bases and J gave up 6 bases, with 14 bases separating them. The germline V gene encodes CDR1 SGHAT and CDR2 FQDESV (reference sequence). The CDR3 nucleotides read TGTGCCAGCAGTTACGACGGCGGTCCTGAAGCTTTCTTT. Translation: CASSYDGGPEAFF.

This rearrangement joins TRBV6-1 to TRBJ2-7, with 12 nucleotides matching TRBD2. V gave up 7 bases and J gave up 2 bases; unmatched junction bases: 3. Germline assignment: CDR1 MNHNS and CDR2 SASEGT. The CDR3 sequence is 14 residues long. CDR3 coding DNA: TGTGCCAGCATAGGACTAGCGGGAACCTACGAGCAGTACTTC. It translates to CASIGLAGTYEQYF.

In this sample, this clone turned up once. The rearrangement joins TRBV4-1 to TRBJ1-6; 8 bases agree with TRBD1. Germline V gene data show CDR1 as MGHRA and CDR2 as YSYEKL. The CDR3 is 15 amino acids. V trimming: 4 bases; J trimming: 10 bases; junction bases outside the gene matches: 9. CDR3 residues: CASSLMTGAESPLHF. The CDR3 nucleotides are TGCGCCAGCAGCCTCATGACAGGGGCGGAATCACCCCTCCACTTT.

This clone has only one observation. Other nucleotide sequences in the sample specify the same CDR3. The chain couples TRBV27 to TRBJ2-7; D possibly corresponds to TRBD2 (6 bases). Germline CDR1 is MNHEY and CDR2 is SMNVEV (reference sequence). V was pared by 2 bases and J by 0 bases, with 8 bases between. The CDR3 spans 14 residues. As DNA, the CDR3 is TGTGCCAGCAGTTTAGCGGGGAACTCCTACGAGCAGTACTTC. Its translation: CASSLAGNSYEQYF.

Only one count was recorded for this clone. The sample carries other DNA sequences with the same CDR3. In DNA form, the CDR3 reads TGTGCCAGCAGTTTCGGGACAGGGAAAGGTCAGCCCCAGCATTTT. Amino acids: CASSFGTGKGQPQHF. The chain combines TRBV27 with TRBJ1-5; 9 positions match TRBD1. V was pared by 3 bases and J by 6 bases, with 6 bases of the junction left unmatched. The CDR3 length is 15 residues. The germline V gene encodes CDR1 MNHEY and CDR2 SMNVEV (reference sequence).

The chain couples TRBV30 to TRBJ2-7; D is possibly TRBD1 or TRBD2 (5 bases each). The CDR3 is 14 amino acids. V was pared by 0 bases and J by 1 base, with 10 bases between. The germline V gene encodes CDR1 GTSNPN and CDR2 SVGIG (reference sequence). The CDR3 region is CAWSVGGGSYEQYF. CDR3 nucleotide sequence: TGTGCCTGGAGTGTTGGTGGGGGATCCTACGAGCAGTACTTC. Variable domain in full (rest from reference TRBV30 and TRBJ2-7): SQTIHQWPATLVQPVGSPLSLECTVEGTSNPNLYWYRQAAGRGLQLLFYSVGIGQISSEVPQNLSASRPQDRQFILSSKKLLLSDSGFYLCAWSVGGGSYEQYFGPGTRLTVT.

The chain combines TRBV7-9 with TRBJ1-1, with unresolved D. CDR1 SEHNR and CDR2 FQNEAQ come from the germline V gene (reference sequence). This CDR3 comprises 14 residues. V was clipped by 5 bases and J by 0 bases, with 10 bases between them. The CDR3 DNA reads TGTGCCAGCAGCCTGGCCCTCATGAACACTGAAGCTTTCTTT. It translates to CASSLALMNTEAFF.

As regards this clone: This same CDR3 is encoded by further DNA sequences in the sample. The chain is built from TRBV29-1 and TRBJ2-5, with a weak D call TRBD1 (6 bases). CDR3 length: 13 amino acids. Trimming pared 0 bases from V and 2 bases from J, leaving 7 bases between. CDR1 and CDR2 from the germline V gene are SQVTM and ANQGSEA. The CDR3 loop is CSVEDRGQETQYF. The CDR3 DNA reads TGCAGCGTTGAAGATAGGGGGCAAGAGACCCAGTACTTC.

This chain connects TRBV5-4 to TRBJ1-1, with D uncertain. The CDR3 extends over 13 amino acids. V lost 1 base and J lost 1, with 5 bases in between. The germline gives CDR1 SGHNT, CDR2 YYREEE (reference sequence). The CDR3 nucleotides are TGTGCCAGCAGCTTGAGTCGGAACACTGAAGCTTTCTTT. It translates to CASSLSRNTEAFF.

V and J are TRBV5-5 and TRBJ2-5; D gene ambiguous. Deletions cut 5 bases from V and 1 base from J, with 9 bases between. Germline CDR1 SGHKS, CDR2 YYEKEE (reference sequence). This CDR3 spans 13 amino acids. CDR3 loop: CASRPGVQETQYF. CDR3 coding DNA: TGTGCCAGCAGGCCGGGTGTCCAAGAGACCCAGTACTTC.

The chain links TRBV28 to TRBJ1-1, with D unclear. V dropped 1 base and J dropped 0 bases, with 9 bases sitting between them. The CDR3 sequence is 15 residues long. Germline CDR1 is MDHEN and CDR2 is SYDVKM. The CDR3 coding sequence is TGTGCCAGCAGTTTATACGGTTGGGTGAACACTGAAGCTTTCTTT. This gives the protein CASSLYGWVNTEAFF.

This clone appeared a few times. The chain is built from TRBV19 and TRBJ1-2, with no clear D. This CDR3 is 14 amino acids long. Germline assignment: CDR1 LNHDA and CDR2 SQIVND (reference sequence). V gave up 6 bases and J gave up 2 bases, with 13 bases separating them. DNA for the CDR3: TGTGCCAGTAGACTCCACAATTACAACTATGGCTACACCTTC. Its translation is CASRLHNYNYGYTF. Full variable domain (remainder filled in from reference TRBV19 and TRBJ1-2): DGGITQSPKYLFRKEGQNVTLSCEQNLNHDAMYWYRQDPGQGLRLIYYSQIVNDFQKGDIAEGYSVSREKKESFPLTVTSAQKNPTAFYLCASRLHNYNYGYTFGSGTRLTVV.